This T cell receptor (beta chain) was sequenced for a study of T-cell reconstitution after alpha-beta-depleted transplantation in children. There are 15 residues in the CDR3. Germline V gene sequence: CDR1 SGHRS, CDR2 YFSETQ. V was pared by 4 bases and J by 4 bases, with 7 bases of the junction left unmatched. This clonotype appeared many times. Molecular barcoding with unique molecular identifiers was used for the TCRbeta library. TCRdb reprocessed the PCR reads with MiXCR, giving one entry per CDR3 protein. The table records roughly 500,000 distinct CDR3 sequences, roughly a tenth of them present only once.

The source of this sequence is a child aged 2-15 years with inherited bone marrow failure, due to receive a stem cell transplant. The chain carries TRBV5-1 and TRBJ2-3; TRBD1 matches 9 bases. Source: PBMCs, taken before TCRalphabeta/CD19-depleted stem cell transplant. DNA for the CDR3: TGCGCCAGCAGCGGAAACAGGGGGCCGGCAGATACGCAGTATTTT. The encoded protein is CASSGNRGPADTQYF.